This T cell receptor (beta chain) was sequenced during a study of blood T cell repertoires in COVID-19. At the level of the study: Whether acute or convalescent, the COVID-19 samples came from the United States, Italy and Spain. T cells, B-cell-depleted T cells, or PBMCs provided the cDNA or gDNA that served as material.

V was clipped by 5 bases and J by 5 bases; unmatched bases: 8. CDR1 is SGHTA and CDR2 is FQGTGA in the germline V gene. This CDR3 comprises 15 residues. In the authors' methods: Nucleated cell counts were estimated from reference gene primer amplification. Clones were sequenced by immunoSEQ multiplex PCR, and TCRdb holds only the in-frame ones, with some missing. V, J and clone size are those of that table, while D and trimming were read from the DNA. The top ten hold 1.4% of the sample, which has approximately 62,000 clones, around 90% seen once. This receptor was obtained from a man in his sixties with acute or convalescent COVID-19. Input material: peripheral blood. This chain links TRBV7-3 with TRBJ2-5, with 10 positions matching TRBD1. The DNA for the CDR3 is TGTGCCAGCAGCCCTGACAGGGGGCTTGGGGAGACCCAGTACTTC. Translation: CASSPDRGLGETQYF.